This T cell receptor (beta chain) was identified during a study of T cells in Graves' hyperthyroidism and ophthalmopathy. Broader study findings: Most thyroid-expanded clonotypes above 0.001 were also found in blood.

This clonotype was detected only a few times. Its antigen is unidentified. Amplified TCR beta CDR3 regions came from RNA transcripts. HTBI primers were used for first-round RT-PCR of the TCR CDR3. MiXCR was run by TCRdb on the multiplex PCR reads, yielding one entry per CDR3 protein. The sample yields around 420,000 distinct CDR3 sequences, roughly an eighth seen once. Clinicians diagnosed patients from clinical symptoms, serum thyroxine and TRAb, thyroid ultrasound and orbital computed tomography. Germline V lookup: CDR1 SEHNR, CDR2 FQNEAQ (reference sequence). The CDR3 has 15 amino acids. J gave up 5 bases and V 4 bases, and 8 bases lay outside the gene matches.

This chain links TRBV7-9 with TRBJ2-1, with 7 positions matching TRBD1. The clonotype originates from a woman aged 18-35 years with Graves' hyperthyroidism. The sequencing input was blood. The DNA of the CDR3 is TGTGCCAGCAGCTCCACCTCGGGACAGAACAATGAGCAGTTCTTC. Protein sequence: CASSSTSGQNNEQFF.